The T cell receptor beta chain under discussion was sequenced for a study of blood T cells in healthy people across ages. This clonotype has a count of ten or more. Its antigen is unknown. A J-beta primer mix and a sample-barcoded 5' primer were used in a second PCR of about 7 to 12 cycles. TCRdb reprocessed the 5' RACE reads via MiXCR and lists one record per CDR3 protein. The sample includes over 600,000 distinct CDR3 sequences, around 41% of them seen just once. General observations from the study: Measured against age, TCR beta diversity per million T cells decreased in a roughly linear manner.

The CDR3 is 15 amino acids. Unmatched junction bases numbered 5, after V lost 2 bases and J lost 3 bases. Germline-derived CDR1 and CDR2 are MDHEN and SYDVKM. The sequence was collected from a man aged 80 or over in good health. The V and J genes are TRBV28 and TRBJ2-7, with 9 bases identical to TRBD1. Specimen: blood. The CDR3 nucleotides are TGTGCCAGCAGTTTAACCGGGACAGGGAACTACGAGCAGTACTTC. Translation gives CASSLTGTGNYEQYF. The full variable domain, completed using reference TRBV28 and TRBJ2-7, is DVKVTQSSRYLVKRTGEKVFLECVQDMDHENMFWYRQDPGLGLRLIYFSYDVKMKEKGDIPEGYSVSREKKERFSLILESASTNQTSMYLCASSLTGTGNYEQYFGPGTRLTVT.